A single sample is the source of the 8 T cell receptor beta chains below, sequenced in a study of CD8+ T cells in alopecia areata. cDNA serving as the sequencing template came from extracted, reverse transcribed RNA. TCRdb's table, derived via immunoSEQ multiplex PCR, lists solely in-frame clones and lacks some. Of around 270,000 clones in the sample, 58% were seen once. Treatment denoted: oral pan-JAK inhibitor, 5-10 mg twice daily. The sequences come from CD4+ T cells sorted from blood, collected at week 24, from a patient treated with tofacitinib. The receptor source for this set is a human donor with alopecia areata.

This chain links TRBV15 with TRBJ1-1; the D is unclear. This CDR3 comprises 13 residues. Per germline, CDR1 LNHNV and CDR2 YYDKDF (reference sequence). V shed 1 base and J shed 6 bases, with 9 bases lying between them. In DNA form, the CDR3 reads TGTGCCACCAGCAGAGCCCCAACAGCTGAAGCTTTCTTT. Translating gives CATSRAPTAEAFF. The complete variable domain, with remaining parts taken from reference TRBV15 and TRBJ1-1, reads DAMVIQNPRYQVTQFGKPVTLSCSQTLNHNVMYWYQQKSSQAPKLLFHYYDKDFNNEADTPDNFQSRRPNTSFCFLDIRSPGLGDTAMYLCATSRAPTAEAFFGQGTRLTVV.

This clone turned up a few times. The chain links TRBV4-3 to TRBJ1-2; 7 nucleotides match TRBD1. Trimming at V came to 4 bases and at J to 6 bases, leaving 11 bases not matched to a gene. Per the germline V gene, CDR1 is LGHNA and CDR2 is YSLEER. The length of the CDR3 is 15 residues. CDR3 region: CASSLQGQSMDGYTF. The DNA of the CDR3 is TGCGCCAGCAGCCTCCAGGGACAGTCCATGGATGGCTACACCTTC.

The chain has TRBV7-3 and TRBJ2-4; D not resolved. The CDR3 extends over 16 amino acids. Trimming removed 5 bases from V and 0 bases from J, with 14 bases in between. In germline, CDR1 is SGHTA, CDR2 FQGTGA. The CDR3 region is CASSPTALLAKNIQYF. The DNA for the CDR3 is TGTGCCAGCAGCCCCACGGCACTTTTAGCCAAAAACATTCAGTACTTC.

This clone was seen a few times. V gene TRBV25-1 combines with J gene TRBJ1-2; D may be TRBD1 (5 bases). The CDR3 contains 13 residues. V was cut by 6 bases and J by 5 bases, with 13 bases left in between. Germline CDR1 and CDR2: MGHDK and SYGVNS. The DNA of the CDR3 is TGTGCCAGCAGCGCGACAGAAGCTTATGGCTACACCTTC. The encoded protein is CASSATEAYGYTF.

This chain links TRBV18 with TRBJ1-1; D is possibly TRBD1 (6 bases). V was trimmed by 3 bases and J by 1 base, leaving 12 bases between them. The CDR3 sequence is 15 residues long. The germline V gene encodes CDR1 KGHSH and CDR2 LQKENI. CDR3 protein: CASSPPGTPNTEAFF. Here the CDR3 DNA reads TGTGCCAGCTCACCCCCCGGGACACCGAACACTGAAGCTTTCTTT.

The chain uses TRBV30 and TRBJ2-5; a possible D gene is TRBD1 (5 bases). The V and J ends lost 4 bases and 0 bases respectively, with 9 bases between them. The length of the CDR3 is 13 residues. CDR1 and CDR2 (germline): GTSNPN, SVGIG (reference sequence). CDR3 loop: CAWIGQDQETQYF. CDR3 coding DNA: TGTGCCTGGATTGGACAAGACCAAGAGACCCAGTACTTC.

There are a few counts of this clone. The genes are TRBV5-5 and TRBJ2-1; 7 nucleotides align to TRBD1. Germline V CDR1 and CDR2: SGHKS, YYEKEE (reference sequence). J was trimmed by 9 bases and V by 2 bases; bases with no gene match: 5. This CDR3 comprises 13 residues. DNA of the CDR3: TGTGCCAGCAGCTTACGAGGGGACAGTGAGCAGTTCTTC. It codes for CASSLRGDSEQFF.

This clone was seen more than once but under ten times. J is TRBJ2-1 and V is TRBV9, with D unclear. V dropped 0 bases and J dropped 0 bases, with 4 bases sitting between them. CDR1 SGDLS and CDR2 YYNGEE come from the germline V gene. The CDR3 covers 14 residues. In DNA form, the CDR3 reads TGTGCCAGCAGCGTAGTAAGCTCCTACAATGAGCAGTTCTTC. Protein product: CASSVVSSYNEQFF.